The clone carrying this T cell receptor beta chain was picked up one time. In the authors' workflow: Amplification from reference gene primers served as the basis for estimated nucleated cell counts. The data were produced by immunoSEQ multiplex PCR, yet TCRdb's version contains in-frame clones alone and is incomplete. V, J and clone size were drawn from that table, and D and trimming were deduced from the DNA. Of about 240,000 clones listed, more than 75% were seen once; the top ten hold under 15%. In germline, CDR1 is LGHNA, CDR2 YSLEER. The CDR3 loop spans 18 amino acids. The V gene lost 0 bases and the J gene lost 0 bases, with 12 bases spanning the gap. The sample comes from a study of blood T cell repertoires in COVID-19. Overall study: PBMCs, B-cell-depleted T cells, or T cells provided the cDNA or gDNA that made up the material.

The TCR originated in a woman aged 55-70 years with active or convalescent COVID-19. The sequenced sample was peripheral blood. J is TRBJ2-6 and V is TRBV4-3, with D unresolved. The DNA of the CDR3 is TGCGCCAGCAGCCAAGATCAGGCAGAACTCTCTGGGGCCAACGTCCTGACTTTC. It is translated as CASSQDQAELSGANVLTF.